The clone carrying this T cell receptor (beta chain) was detected only a few times. The library put unique molecular identifiers onto individual cDNA molecules. TCRdb reprocessed the reads with MiXCR, giving one entry per CDR3 protein. The table records about 120,000 distinct CDR3 sequences, 8% to 9.5% of them present only once. This entry comes from a study of human T cells and chemical hapten exposure. Unfractionated whole blood was the source from which total RNA was extracted. The CDR3 has 17 residues. CDR1 is SGHTA, CDR2 FQGNSA, per germline. The V and J ends lost 4 bases and 3 bases, in that order; junction bases with no gene match: 11.

Sequencing was done on a sample of whole blood. The clonotype was recovered from a human donor in good health. Some clones in this sample may be carry-over from other donors' samples. The rearrangement joins TRBV7-2 to TRBJ2-2; the match to TRBD2 covers 7 bases. As DNA, the CDR3 is TGTGCCAGCAGCTCTAGACCGGGGGGAGGTCACACCGGGGAGCTGTTTTTT. It encodes CASSSRPGGGHTGELFF.